These T cell receptor beta chains were read from a single sample in a study of blood T cells in healthy people across ages. A single record per CDR3 protein comes from TCRdb applying MiXCR to the 5' RACE reads. The table has some 1.5 million distinct CDR3 sequences, 28% seen once. Sequenced material: blood. The receptor source for this set is a woman in her thirties in good health. CDR3s leave out the opening cysteine and the closing phenylalanine or tryptophan. Clone size is not always given. Where it is, it says once, few, many or a class for expanded clones.

>TRBV5-1|-
ASTVTVTSTDTQY
>TRBV20-1|-
SANQGTTGYT
>TRBV12-5|-
ASGLYGVEGYT
>TRBV6-6|few
ASKDRNNYNEQF
>TRBV7-9|many
ASSPTDSSYEQY
>TRBV5-5|few
ASSPTGQNLRPQH
>TRBV11-2|-
ASSLRTSHDNQQF
>TRBV5-1|-
ASNPGDTGELF
>TRBV5-4|-
ASSRWLSNNEQF
>TRBV6-6|-
ASSFRAEHYEQY
>TRBV20-1|-
SAGYSGGPTSTDTQY
>TRBV11-2|few
ASSSTDRPYSPLH
>TRBV6-2/TRBV6-3|-
ASSYSGPPYNEQF
>TRBV29-1|many
SVAAFSSYNEQF
>TRBV11-2|-
ASSIGQGGRETQY
>TRBV7-2|few
ASSLEVGTLAYEQY
>TRBV24-1|few
ATSDGSEETQY
>TRBV7-9|-
ASSSRDRANYGYT
>TRBV28|-
ASSYGTGLSGYT
>TRBV20-1|few
SARDHRGLEKTQY
>TRBV14|-
ASSQDLGPLAKNIQY
>TRBV19|few
ASSSPTGPAEKLF
>TRBV28|-
VSSLVVPEGVQF
>TRBV7-9|few
ASSPPGSDRETQY
>TRBV29-1|-
SVGMHNEKLF
>TRBV20-1|-
SARVGSLEQPQH
>TRBV20-1|many
SAPGLAGTYEQY
>TRBV7-7|-
ASSGFRGQTQY
>TRBV29-1|many
SATGVETQY
>TRBV18|many
ASSPTEETQY
>TRBV6-2/TRBV6-3|many
ASSYDPTAPNVLT
>TRBV10-3|many
AISVAGVSSYEQY
>TRBV27|-
ASSLYGAGELF
>TRBV19|-
ASSMRSGGVDEQF
>TRBV20-1|many
SASGDTSYEQY
>TRBV28|few
ASSLSRGLDYGYT
>TRBV5-1|-
ASRPGESNTEAF
>TRBV3-1|few
ASSQARDKANYGYT
>TRBV5-1|many
ASSGTGELF
>TRBV3-1|few
ASSPLPSGRAAPSYNEQF
>TRBV6-6|many
ASSYPGADYGYT
>TRBV20-1|many
SARSLRGTSSYNEQF
>TRBV7-2|-
ASTRTSGVQY
>TRBV5-1|few
ASNSEGDEQF
>TRBV9|many
ASSVVGGGYT
>TRBV20-1|few
SAVGTREETQY
>TRBV24-1|-
ATSDPPGGGVNTGELF
>TRBV12-3/TRBV12-4|-
ASSLQRCGYT
>TRBV7-8|many
ASSPAGGGEF
>TRBV12-3/TRBV12-4|-
ASSKQSEQF
>TRBV14|-
ASSQGGSAYNEQF
>TRBV14|few
ASSQASTGAYEQY
>TRBV19|few
ACSPQGNTEAF
>TRBV6-1|-
ASNFASKNIQY
>TRBV7-2|-
ASSLVPGAAKNIQY